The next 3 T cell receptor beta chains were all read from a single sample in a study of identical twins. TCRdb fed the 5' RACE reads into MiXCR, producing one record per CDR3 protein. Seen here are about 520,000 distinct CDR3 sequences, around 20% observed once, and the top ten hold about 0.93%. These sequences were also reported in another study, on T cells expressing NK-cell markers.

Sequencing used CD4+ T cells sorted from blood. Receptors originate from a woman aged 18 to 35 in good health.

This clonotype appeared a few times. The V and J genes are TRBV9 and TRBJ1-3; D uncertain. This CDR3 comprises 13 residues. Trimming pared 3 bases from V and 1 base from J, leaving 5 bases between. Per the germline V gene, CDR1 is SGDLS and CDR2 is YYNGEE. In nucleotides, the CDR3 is TGTGCCAGCAGCGGGTGGTCTGGAAACACCATATATTTT. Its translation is CASSGWSGNTIYF.

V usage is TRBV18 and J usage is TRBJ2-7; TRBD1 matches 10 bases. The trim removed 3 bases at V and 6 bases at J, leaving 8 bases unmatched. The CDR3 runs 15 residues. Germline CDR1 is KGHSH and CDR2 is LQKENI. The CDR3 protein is CASSPTGTGDSEQYF. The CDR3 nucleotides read TGTGCCAGCTCACCCACCGGGACAGGGGATTCCGAGCAGTACTTC.

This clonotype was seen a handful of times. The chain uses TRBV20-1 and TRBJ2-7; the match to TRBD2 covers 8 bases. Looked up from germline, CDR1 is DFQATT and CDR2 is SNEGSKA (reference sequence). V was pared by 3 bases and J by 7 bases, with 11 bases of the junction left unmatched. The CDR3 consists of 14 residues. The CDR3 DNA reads TGCAGTGCTAGCCGGGGGAGCGGGGGAAGAGAGCAGTACTTC. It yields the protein CSASRGSGGREQYF.